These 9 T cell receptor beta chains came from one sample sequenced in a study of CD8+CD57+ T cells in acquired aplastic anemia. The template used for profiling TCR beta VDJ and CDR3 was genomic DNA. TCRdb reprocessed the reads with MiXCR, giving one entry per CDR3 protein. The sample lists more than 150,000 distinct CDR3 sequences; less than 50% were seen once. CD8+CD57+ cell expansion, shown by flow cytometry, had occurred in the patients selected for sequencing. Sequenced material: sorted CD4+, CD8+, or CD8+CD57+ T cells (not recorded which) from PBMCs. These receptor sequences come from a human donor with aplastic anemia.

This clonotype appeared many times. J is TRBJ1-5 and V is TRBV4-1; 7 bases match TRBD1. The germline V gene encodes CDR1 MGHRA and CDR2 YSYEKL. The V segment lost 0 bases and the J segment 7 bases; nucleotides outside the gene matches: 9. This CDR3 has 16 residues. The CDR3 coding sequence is TGCGCCAGCAGCCAAGATGAGACAGGGAGGGGGCAGCCCCAGCATTTT. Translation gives CASSQDETGRGQPQHF.

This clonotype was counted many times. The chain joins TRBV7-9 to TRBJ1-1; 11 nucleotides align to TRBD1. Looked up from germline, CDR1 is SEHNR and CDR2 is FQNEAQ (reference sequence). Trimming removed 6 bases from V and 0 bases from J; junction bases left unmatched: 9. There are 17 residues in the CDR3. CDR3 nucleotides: TGTGCCAGCAGTCGAGGGACAGGGGGTCTTATGAACACTGAAGCTTTCTTT. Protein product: CASSRGTGGLMNTEAFF.

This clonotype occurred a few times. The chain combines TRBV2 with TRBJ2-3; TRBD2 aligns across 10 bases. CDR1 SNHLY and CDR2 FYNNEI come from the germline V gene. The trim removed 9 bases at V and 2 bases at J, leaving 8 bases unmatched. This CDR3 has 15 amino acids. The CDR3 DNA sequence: TGTGCCAGTAGCGGGAGGCGGGCGGTCACAGATACGCAGTATTTT. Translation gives CASSGRRAVTDTQYF. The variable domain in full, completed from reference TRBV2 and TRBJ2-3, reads EPEVTQTPSHQVTQMGQEVILRCVPISNHLYFYWYRQILGQKVEFLVSFYNNEISEKSEIFDDQFSVERPDGSNFTLKIRSTKLEDSAMYFCASSGRRAVTDTQYFGPGTRLTVL.

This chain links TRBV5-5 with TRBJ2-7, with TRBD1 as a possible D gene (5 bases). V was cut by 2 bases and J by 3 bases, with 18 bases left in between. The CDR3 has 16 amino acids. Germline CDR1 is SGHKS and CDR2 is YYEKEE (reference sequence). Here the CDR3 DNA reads TGTGCCAGCAGCTTCTTTGCCTCAAAGGGGAACTACGAGCAGTACTTC. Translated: CASSFFASKGNYEQYF.

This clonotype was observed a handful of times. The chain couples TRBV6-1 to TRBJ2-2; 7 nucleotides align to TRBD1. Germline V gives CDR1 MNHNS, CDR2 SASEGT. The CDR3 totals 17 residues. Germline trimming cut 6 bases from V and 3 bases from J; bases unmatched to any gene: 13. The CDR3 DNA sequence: TGTGCCAGCAGCCCCGGGACCTCCGGGACAGACACCGGGGAGCTGTTTTTT. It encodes CASSPGTSGTDTGELFF.

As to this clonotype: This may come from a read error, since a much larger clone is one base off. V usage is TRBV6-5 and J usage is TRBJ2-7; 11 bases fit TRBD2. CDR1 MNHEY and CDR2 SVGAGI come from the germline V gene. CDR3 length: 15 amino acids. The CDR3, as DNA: TGTGCCGGCAGTTCCCGACTAGCGGGGTCCTACGAGCAGTACTTC. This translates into CAGSSRLAGSYEQYF.

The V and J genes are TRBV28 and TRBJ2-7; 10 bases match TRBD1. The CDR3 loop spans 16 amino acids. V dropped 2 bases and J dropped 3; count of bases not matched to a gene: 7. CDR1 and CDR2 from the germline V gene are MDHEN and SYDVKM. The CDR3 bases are TGTGCCAGCAGTTTACCTGCGAGGGACAGGGGCTACGAGCAGTACTTC. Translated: CASSLPARDRGYEQYF.

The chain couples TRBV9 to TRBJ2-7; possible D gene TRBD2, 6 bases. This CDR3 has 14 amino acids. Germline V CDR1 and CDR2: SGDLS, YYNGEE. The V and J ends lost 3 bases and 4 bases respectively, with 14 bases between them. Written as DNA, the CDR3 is TGTGCCAGCAGCGCGGGACTCGATGGGTACGAGCAGTACTTC. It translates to CASSAGLDGYEQYF.

The CDR3 nucleotides are TGTGCCAGCAGCTTAGTAGGCCGGCTCTACGAGCAGTACTTC. Translating it yields CASSLVGRLYEQYF. This chain connects TRBV7-9 to TRBJ2-7; D is uncertain. The CDR3 length is 14 residues. V lost 1 base and J 3 bases, leaving 10 bases between the germline ends. Looked up from germline, CDR1 is SEHNR and CDR2 is FQNEAQ (reference sequence). Full variable domain (remainder filled in from reference TRBV7-9 and TRBJ2-7): DTGVSQNPRHKITKRGQNVTFRCDPISEHNRLYWYRQTLGQGPEFLTYFQNEAQLEKSRLLSDRFSAERPKGSFSTLEIQRTEQGDSAMYLCASSLVGRLYEQYFGPGTRLTVT.